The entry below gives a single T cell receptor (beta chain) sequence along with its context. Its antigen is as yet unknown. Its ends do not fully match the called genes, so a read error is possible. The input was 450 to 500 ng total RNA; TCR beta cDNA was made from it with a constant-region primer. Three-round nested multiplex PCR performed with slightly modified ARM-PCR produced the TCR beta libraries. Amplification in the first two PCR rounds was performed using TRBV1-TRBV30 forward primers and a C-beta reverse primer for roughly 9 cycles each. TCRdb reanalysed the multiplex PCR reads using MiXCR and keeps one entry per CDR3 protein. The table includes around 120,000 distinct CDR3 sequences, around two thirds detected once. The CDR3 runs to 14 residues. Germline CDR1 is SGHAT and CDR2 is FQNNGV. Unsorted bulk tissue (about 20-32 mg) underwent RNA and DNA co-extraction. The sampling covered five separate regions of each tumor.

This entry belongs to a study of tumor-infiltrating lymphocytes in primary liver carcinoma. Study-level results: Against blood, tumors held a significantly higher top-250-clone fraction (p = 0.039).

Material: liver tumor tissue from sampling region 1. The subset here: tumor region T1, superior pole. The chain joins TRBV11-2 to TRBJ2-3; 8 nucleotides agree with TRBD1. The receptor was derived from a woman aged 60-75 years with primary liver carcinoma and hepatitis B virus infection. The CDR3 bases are TGTGCCAGCAGCCGGCAGGGGACAGGTGATACTCAGTATTTT. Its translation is CASSRQGTGDTQYF.